The source of this T cell receptor (beta chain) is a study of cytomegalovirus exposure and HLA in healthy donors. PCR used 60 Vbeta primers and 13 Jbeta primers. Produced via immunoSEQ multiplex PCR; TCRdb's table is partial and in-frame only. Here the sample spans 150,000 or so clones, 80% to 90% being singletons. The sequenced sample consisted of PBMCs. This TCR was recovered from a woman aged 18 to 35 in good health and CMV-seronegative.

This CDR3 is CASSGQGRTDTQYF. In nucleotides, the CDR3 is TGTGCCAGCAGCGGACAGGGGCGCACAGATACGCAGTATTTT. The chain combines TRBV2 with TRBJ2-3; TRBD1 matches at 9 bases. The CDR3 loop spans 14 amino acids. Germline-derived CDR1 and CDR2 are SNHLY and FYNNEI. After removal of 6 bases from V and 1 base from J, the junction contained 2 bases not matched to a gene.